The 13 T cell receptor beta chains reported below all come from one sample, sequenced in a study of blood T cell repertoires in COVID-19. The repertoire was sequenced with immunoSEQ multiplex PCR; TCRdb's copy has only in-frame clones and lacks some. There are roughly 480,000 clones in the sample; 89% occur only once, and roughly 0.84% lies in the top ten. The material sequenced was peripheral blood. Receptors were obtained from a man younger than 35 with COVID-19, enrolled during active disease.

There are a few counts of this clone. The chain couples TRBV18 to TRBJ1-1, with 10 bases aligning to TRBD1. CDR1 KGHSH and CDR2 LQKENI come from the germline V gene. This CDR3 region has 13 residues. The J segment lost 5 bases and the V segment lost 5 bases, leaving 2 bases of the junction unmatched. This CDR3 is CASSGDRGTEAFF. For the CDR3, the DNA is TGTGCCAGCTCAGGGGACAGGGGAACTGAAGCTTTCTTT.

The chain uses TRBV19 and TRBJ1-5; the D gene is possibly TRBD1 (5 bases). CDR1 is LNHDA, CDR2 SQIVND, per germline (reference sequence). The CDR3 is 17 residues long. Between the trimmed V and J ends, which lost 4 bases and 0 bases, there was a span of 16 bases. The CDR3 coding sequence is TGTGCCAGTAGTACCTCGGCAGGGTACCTTAGCAATCAGCCCCAGCATTTT. Translated: CASSTSAGYLSNQPQHF.

CDR3 amino acids: CASSRASGVKDNEQFF. The DNA of the CDR3 is TGCGCCAGCAGCCGGGCCTCGGGAGTAAAGGACAATGAGCAGTTCTTC. This rearrangement joins TRBV5-1 to TRBJ2-1; tentative D call: TRBD2 (6 bases). This CDR3 has 16 amino acids. Trimming cost V 4 bases and J 5 bases, with 19 bases left between them. Germline V CDR1 and CDR2: SGHRS, YFSETQ.

The DNA for the CDR3 is TGTGCCAGCAGCCAAGGACTAGCGGGAGTCGAGCAGTACTTC. It yields the protein CASSQGLAGVEQYF. This sequence joins TRBV5-6 and TRBJ2-7; 13 nucleotides agree with TRBD2. Germline-derived CDR1 and CDR2 are SGHDT and YYEEEE. The CDR3 has 14 amino acids. With 4 bases clipped from V and 6 bases from J, the junction kept 4 bases outside the gene matches.

In this sample, this clone turned up a few times. The V and J genes are TRBV7-9 and TRBJ2-7; D is ambiguous. Per the germline V gene, CDR1 is SEHNR and CDR2 is FQNEAQ (reference sequence). Trimming stripped 4 bases from V and 2 bases from J, with 6 bases between. This CDR3 spans 12 amino acids. The chain's CDR3 is CASSSVAYEQYF. The CDR3 DNA is TGTGCCAGCAGCTCGGTAGCCTACGAGCAGTACTTC.

The chain is built from TRBV7-8 and TRBJ2-7; 8 nucleotides agree with TRBD2. The CDR3 is 15 residues long. CDR1 is SGHVS, CDR2 FQNEAQ, per germline. V shed 2 bases and J 3 bases; nucleotides not matched to a gene: 6. The chain's CDR3 is CASSLFGGGNYEQYF. The CDR3 bases are TGTGCCAGCAGCTTATTCGGGGGGGGAAACTACGAGCAGTACTTC.

V usage is TRBV19 and J usage is TRBJ1-2; D is uncertain. The V and J ends lost 1 base and 0 bases respectively, with 6 bases between them. Per germline, CDR1 LNHDA and CDR2 SQIVND (reference sequence). The CDR3 runs to 14 residues. CDR3 sequence reads: CASSIGGPNYGYTF. CDR3 DNA sequence: TGTGCCAGTAGTATAGGCGGCCCTAACTATGGCTACACCTTC.

This clone was counted a few times. The rearrangement joins TRBV11-1 to TRBJ2-2; TRBD2 is a possible D gene (5 bases). V lost 1 base to trimming and J lost 5 bases, with 14 bases between them. The CDR3 has 16 residues. Germline CDR1 is SGHAT and CDR2 is FQDESV (reference sequence). The CDR3 loop reads CASSLVGLAKTGELFF. The CDR3 DNA follows: TGTGCCAGCAGCTTAGTTGGCCTAGCCAAGACCGGGGAGCTGTTTTTT.

This chain uses TRBV5-5 with TRBJ2-5, with D tentatively TRBD2 (6 bases). The CDR3 contains 15 residues. V lost 3 bases to trimming and J lost 5 bases, with 17 bases between them. Germline V gene data show CDR1 as SGHKS and CDR2 as YYEKEE (reference sequence). The chain's CDR3 is CASSSPLRSGETQYF. CDR3 DNA sequence: TGTGCCAGCAGCTCGCCACTAAGAAGCGGGGAGACCCAGTACTTC.

The V gene is TRBV3-1 (or the pseudogene TRBV3-2), the J gene TRBJ2-7, with D possibly TRBD1 on 5 matching bases. Trimming stripped 4 bases from V and 5 bases from J, with 12 bases between. The CDR3 totals 13 residues. The germline CDR1 and CDR2 sequences are LGHDT and YNNKEL (reference sequence). The CDR3 loop is CASSPWLGDEQYF. For the CDR3, the DNA is TGTGCCAGCAGCCCATGGTTAGGGGACGAGCAGTACTTC.

This clone showed up just once. The chain recombines TRBV23-1 with TRBJ2-3, with TRBD1 identical over 7 bases. TRBV23-1 falls under the ORF class, with uncertain function. The CDR3 consists of 16 residues. Trimming at V came to 8 bases and at J to 0 bases, leaving 11 bases not matched to a gene. In nucleotides, the CDR3 is TGCGCCAGCCTACTAGGGGGCCAACCGAGCACAGATACGCAGTATTTT. This sequence encodes CASLLGGQPSTDTQYF.

The chain combines TRBV7-8 with TRBJ2-2, with D possibly TRBD2 on 6 matching bases. The germline V and J ends were trimmed by 5 bases and 4 bases, with 14 bases remaining between them. Germline V gene data show CDR1 as SGHVS and CDR2 as FQNEAQ. CDR3 length: 15 residues. The CDR3 loop reads CASSPPGGSTGELFF. The DNA for the CDR3 is TGTGCCAGCAGCCCCCCAGGAGGGAGCACCGGGGAGCTGTTTTTT.

This clone has a handful of counts. This chain connects TRBV10-2 to TRBJ1-2; D is undetermined. CDR3 length: 13 amino acids. The germline gives CDR1 WSHSY, CDR2 SAAADI. The V gene lost 6 bases and the J gene lost 3 bases, with 11 bases spanning the gap. CDR3 loop: CASRGGSYYGYTF. CDR3 DNA sequence: TGCGCCAGCAGGGGAGGGTCGTACTATGGCTACACCTTC.